Listed here are 11 T cell receptor beta chains from one sample, sequenced in a study of cytomegalovirus exposure and HLA in healthy donors. The primer mix had 60 Vbeta and 13 Jbeta primers. The repertoire was sequenced with immunoSEQ multiplex PCR; TCRdb's copy has only in-frame clones and lacks some. The sample carries about 89,000 clones, 85% recorded once. Sequencing was carried out using PBMCs. Receptor source: a middle-aged man in good health and CMV-seropositive.

The chain recombines TRBV5-1 with TRBJ2-7; TRBD1 is a possible D gene (5 bases). The CDR3 is 15 residues long. V was cut by 0 bases and J by 4 bases, with 14 bases left in between. Looked up from germline, CDR1 is SGHRS and CDR2 is YFSETQ. The CDR3 reads CASSLEAGPYYEQYF. CDR3 nucleotide sequence: TGCGCCAGCAGCTTGGAGGCAGGGCCCTATTACGAGCAGTACTTC.

The V and J genes are TRBV6-5 and TRBJ1-4, with D possibly matching TRBD1 (5 bases). V gave up 7 bases and J gave up 4 bases, with 10 bases separating them. The CDR3 consists of 13 residues. Germline V gene sequence: CDR1 MNHEY, CDR2 SVGAGI. The DNA of the CDR3 is TGTGCCAGCACAGGGCGGAATAATGAAAAACTGTTTTTT. Its translation is CASTGRNNEKLFF.

J is TRBJ2-1 and V is TRBV6-6; no clear D. Per the germline V gene, CDR1 is MNHNY and CDR2 is SVGAGI (reference sequence). The CDR3 has 15 amino acids. V was cut by 6 bases and J by 7 bases, with 19 bases left in between. CDR3 sequence: CASSLSIPTGNEQFF. The CDR3 nucleotides are TGTGCCAGCAGCCTGTCGATCCCCACCGGGAATGAGCAGTTCTTC.

The rearrangement joins TRBV19 to TRBJ2-3; TRBD1 agrees at 11 bases. The CDR3 sequence is 15 residues long. V shed 4 bases, J shed 7 bases, and the junction held 7 bases outside the gene matches. Germline-derived CDR1 and CDR2 are LNHDA and SQIVND (reference sequence). The CDR3 DNA is TGTGCCAGTAGTAAGGGGACAGGGGGAGGAAATACGCAGTATTTT. Translated, it gives CASSKGTGGGNTQYF.

The V and J genes are TRBV25-1 and TRBJ1-2, with a weak D call TRBD1 (6 bases). Germline V CDR1 and CDR2: MGHDK, SYGVNS. Trimming pared 8 bases from V and 7 bases from J, leaving 20 bases between. CDR3 size: 14 residues. The CDR3: CASGGAPGLGGYTF. CDR3 nucleotides: TGTGCCAGCGGGGGGGCACCGGGTTTAGGTGGCTACACCTTC.

The chain uses TRBV7-3 and TRBJ1-2; unclear D gene. Per germline, CDR1 SGHTA and CDR2 FQGTGA. V was trimmed by 2 bases and J by 0 bases, leaving 10 bases between them. The CDR3 is 15 residues long. CDR3 residues: CASSLYRASNYGYTF. CDR3 bases: TGTGCCAGCAGCTTATACAGAGCTTCTAACTATGGCTACACCTTC.

This chain uses TRBV2 with TRBJ2-7; D might be TRBD1 (6 bases). The CDR3 runs 14 residues. The ends were cut back, 0 bases at V and 9 bases at J, with 15 bases in the middle. Germline CDR1 and CDR2: SNHLY and FYNNEI. The DNA of the CDR3 is TGTGCCAGCAGTGAAGCCGGGACATTTGGGGGGCAGTACTTC. Its translation is CASSEAGTFGGQYF. Using reference TRBV2 and TRBJ2-7 for the parts outside the CDR3, the full variable domain is EPEVTQTPSHQVTQMGQEVILRCVPISNHLYFYWYRQILGQKVEFLVSFYNNEISEKSEIFDDQFSVERPDGSNFTLKIRSTKLEDSAMYFCASSEAGTFGGQYFGPGTRLTVT.

CDR3 amino acids: CATSRNPPWGRYGYTF. DNA for the CDR3: TGTGCCACCAGCAGAAACCCCCCATGGGGCCGCTATGGCTACACCTTC. The chain links TRBV15 to TRBJ1-2; weak D call: TRBD1 (5 bases). Per germline, CDR1 LNHNV and CDR2 YYDKDF (reference sequence). This CDR3 has 16 amino acids. V was clipped by 2 bases and J by 4 bases, with 17 bases between them.

V is TRBV6-6 and J is TRBJ2-7, with 11 bases fitting TRBD2. Germline V lookup: CDR1 MNHNY, CDR2 SVGAGI (reference sequence). Unmatched junction bases numbered 4, after V lost 5 bases and J lost 1 base. The CDR3 loop spans 15 amino acids. In nucleotides, the CDR3 is TGTGCCAGCAGTACCATAGCGGGGGGGTCCTACGAGCAGTACTTC. Translated, it gives CASSTIAGGSYEQYF.

The chain combines TRBV5-6 with TRBJ2-1, with 9 nucleotides matching TRBD2. Trimming removed 2 bases from V and 9 bases from J; junction bases left unmatched: 12. Germline V gene data show CDR1 as SGHDT and CDR2 as YYEEEE. The CDR3 loop spans 16 amino acids. CDR3 DNA sequence: TGTGCCAGCAGCTTAGGTCTGCGGGAGGGTTGGGGTGAGCAGTTCTTC. It yields the protein CASSLGLREGWGEQFF. The whole variable domain, filled in from reference TRBV5-6 and TRBJ2-1, reads DAGVTQSPTHLIKTRGQQVTLRCSPKSGHDTVSWYQQALGQGPQFIFQYYEEEERQRGNFPDRFSGHQFPNYSSELNVNALLLGDSALYLCASSLGLREGWGEQFFGPGTRLTVL.

The gene calls are TRBV28 and TRBJ2-4; TRBD1 matches at 7 bases. With 6 bases clipped from V and 8 bases from J, the junction kept 4 bases outside the gene matches. The CDR3 loop spans 12 amino acids. Germline CDR1 reads MDHEN; CDR2 reads SYDVKM. DNA of the CDR3: TGTGCCAGCAGGACAGGGACGGACATTCAGTACTTC. This sequence encodes CASRTGTDIQYF.